Sequencing of this TCR beta chain was carried out in a study of blood T cell repertoires in COVID-19. Study at large: The United States, Italy and Spain provided the acute and convalescent COVID-19 samples.

Libraries were prepared by immunoSEQ multiplex PCR; TCRdb keeps only in-frame clonotypes and omits some of them. The top ten clones hold 5% to 6.5% of a sample with 80,000 to 90,000 clones, 70% to 90% of them seen once. The CDR3 has 15 amino acids. Trimming removed 0 bases from V and 3 bases from J, with 12 bases in between. CDR1 and CDR2 (germline): SGHNT, YYREEE (reference sequence). The clonotype comes from a man in his 60s with acute or convalescent COVID-19. Sequenced input: peripheral blood. This rearrangement joins TRBV5-4 to TRBJ2-5, with a possible D match to TRBD1 (6 bases). The CDR3 DNA sequence: TGTGCCAGCAGCTTGGACAGGGAGTTAAAAGAGACCCAGTACTTC. Translation gives CASSLDRELKETQYF.